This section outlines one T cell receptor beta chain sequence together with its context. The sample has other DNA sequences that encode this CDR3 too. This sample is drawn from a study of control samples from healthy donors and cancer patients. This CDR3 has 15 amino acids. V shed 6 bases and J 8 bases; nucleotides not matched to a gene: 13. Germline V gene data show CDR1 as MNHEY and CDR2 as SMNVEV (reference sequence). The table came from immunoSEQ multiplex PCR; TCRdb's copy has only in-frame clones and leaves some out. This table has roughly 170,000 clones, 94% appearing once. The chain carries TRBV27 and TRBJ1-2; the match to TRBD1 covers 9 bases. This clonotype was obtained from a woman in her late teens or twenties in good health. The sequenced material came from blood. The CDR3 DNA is TGTGCCAGCAGCTTAGGCTGGGGACAGGGCGGAGGCTACACCTTC. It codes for CASSLGWGQGGGYTF.